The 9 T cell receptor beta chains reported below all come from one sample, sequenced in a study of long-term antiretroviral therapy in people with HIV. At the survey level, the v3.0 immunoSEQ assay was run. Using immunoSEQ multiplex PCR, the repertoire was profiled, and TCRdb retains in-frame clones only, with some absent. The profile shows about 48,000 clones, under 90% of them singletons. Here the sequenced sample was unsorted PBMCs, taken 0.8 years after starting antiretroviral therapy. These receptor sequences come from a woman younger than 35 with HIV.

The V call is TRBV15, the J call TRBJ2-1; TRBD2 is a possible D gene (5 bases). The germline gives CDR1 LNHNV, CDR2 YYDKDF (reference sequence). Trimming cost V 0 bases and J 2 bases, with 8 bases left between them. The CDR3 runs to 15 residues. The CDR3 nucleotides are TGTGCCACCAGCAGAGATCTCGGGGCCTACAATGAGCAGTTCTTC. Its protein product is CATSRDLGAYNEQFF.

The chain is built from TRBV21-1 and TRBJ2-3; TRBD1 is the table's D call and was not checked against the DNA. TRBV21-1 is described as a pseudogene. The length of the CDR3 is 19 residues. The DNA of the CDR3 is TGTGCCAGCAGCAAAGAAAAGGACAGGGGAATAGAGCCCACAGATACGCAGTATTTT. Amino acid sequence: CASSKEKDRGIEPTDTQYF.

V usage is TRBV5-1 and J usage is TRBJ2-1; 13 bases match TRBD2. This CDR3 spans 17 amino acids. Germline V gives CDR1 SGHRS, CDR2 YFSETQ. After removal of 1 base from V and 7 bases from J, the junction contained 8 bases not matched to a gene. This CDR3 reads CASSLLLAGGGGNEQFF. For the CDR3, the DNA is TGCGCCAGCAGCTTGTTACTAGCGGGAGGGGGTGGAAATGAGCAGTTCTTC.

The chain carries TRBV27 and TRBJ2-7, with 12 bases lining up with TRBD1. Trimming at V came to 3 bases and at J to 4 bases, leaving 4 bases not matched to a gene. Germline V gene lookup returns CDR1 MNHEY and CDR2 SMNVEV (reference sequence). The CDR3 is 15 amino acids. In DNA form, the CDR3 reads TGTGCCAGCAGTTTGGGGACAGGGGGCTTGTACGAGCAGTACTTC. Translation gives CASSLGTGGLYEQYF.

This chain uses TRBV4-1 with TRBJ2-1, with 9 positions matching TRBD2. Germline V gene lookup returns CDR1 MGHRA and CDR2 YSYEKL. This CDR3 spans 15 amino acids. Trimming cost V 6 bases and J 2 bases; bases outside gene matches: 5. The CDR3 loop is CASRQTSGPYNEQFF. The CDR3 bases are TGCGCCAGCAGACAGACTAGCGGACCCTACAATGAGCAGTTCTTC.

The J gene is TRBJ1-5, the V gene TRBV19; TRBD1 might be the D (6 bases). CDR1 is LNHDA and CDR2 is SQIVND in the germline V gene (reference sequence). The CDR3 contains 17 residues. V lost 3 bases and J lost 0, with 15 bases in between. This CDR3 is CASSIRDTGYSNQPQHF. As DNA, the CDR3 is TGTGCCAGTAGTATCAGGGACACTGGCTATAGCAATCAGCCCCAGCATTTT.

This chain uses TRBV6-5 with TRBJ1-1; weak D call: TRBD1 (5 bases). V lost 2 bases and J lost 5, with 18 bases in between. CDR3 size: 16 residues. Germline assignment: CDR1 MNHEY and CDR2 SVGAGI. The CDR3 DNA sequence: TGTGCCAGCAGTTACCGGGGGTTATCTTCCAAAACTGAAGCTTTCTTT. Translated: CASSYRGLSSKTEAFF.

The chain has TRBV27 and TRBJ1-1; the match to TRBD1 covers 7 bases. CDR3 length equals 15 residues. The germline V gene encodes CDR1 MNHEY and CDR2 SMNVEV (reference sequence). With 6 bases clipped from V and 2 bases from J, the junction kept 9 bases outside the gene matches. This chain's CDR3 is CASSPRGGVNTEAFF. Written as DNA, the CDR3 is TGTGCCAGCAGCCCAAGAGGGGGCGTAAACACTGAAGCTTTCTTT.

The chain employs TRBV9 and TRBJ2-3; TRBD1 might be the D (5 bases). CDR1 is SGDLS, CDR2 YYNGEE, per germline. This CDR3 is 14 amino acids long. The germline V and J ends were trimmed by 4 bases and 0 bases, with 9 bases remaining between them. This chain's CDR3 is CASSQDISTDTQYF. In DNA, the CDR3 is TGTGCCAGCAGCCAGGACATTAGCACAGATACGCAGTATTTT.